The 30 T cell receptor beta chains listed next were all sequenced from one sample in a study of circulating tumor DNA in untreated peripheral T-cell lymphoma. The protocol was immunoSEQ multiplex PCR, while the TCRdb copy is restricted to in-frame clones and leaves out a portion. The sample includes about 9,200 clones, about 76% of them seen just once. Sequencing input: tumor tissue. Receptors were obtained from a human donor with peripheral T-cell lymphoma.

The chain couples TRBV19 to TRBJ2-2, with D tentatively TRBD2 (5 bases). Trimming stripped 6 bases from V and 0 bases from J, with 8 bases between. The CDR3 runs 14 residues. The V gene's germline CDR1 is LNHDA and CDR2 SQIVND (reference sequence). The CDR3 spells CASRSGTNTGELFF. Here the CDR3 DNA reads TGTGCCAGTAGATCCGGGACGAACACCGGGGAGCTGTTTTTT.

The chain links TRBV5-1 to TRBJ2-2; D call uncertain. V shed 1 base and J shed 4 bases, with 8 bases lying between them. Germline loops: CDR1 SGHRS, CDR2 YFSETQ. This CDR3 is built from 14 residues. The CDR3 DNA follows: TGCGCCAGCAGCTTGCAAGATGGCACCGGGGAGCTGTTTTTT. This sequence encodes CASSLQDGTGELFF. Combining the CDR3 with reference TRBV5-1 and TRBJ2-2 gives the whole variable domain KAGVTQTPRYLIKTRGQQVTLSCSPISGHRSVSWYQQTPGQGLQFLFEYFSETQRNKGNFPGRFSGRQFSNSRSEMNVSTLELGDSALYLCASSLQDGTGELFFGEGSRLTVL.

This chain connects TRBV6-8 to TRBJ1-1; the D is unclear. This CDR3 has 13 residues. The V gene lost 2 bases and the J gene lost 1 base, with 5 bases spanning the gap. Germline V gene data show CDR1 as MNHGY and CDR2 as SAAAGT. The CDR3 loop is CASSYGENTEAFF. CDR3 coding DNA: TGTGCCAGCAGTTACGGGGAGAACACTGAAGCTTTCTTT.

The J gene is TRBJ2-7, the V gene TRBV9; a possible D gene is TRBD2 (5 bases). The ends were cut back, 0 bases at V and 2 bases at J, with 12 bases in the middle. CDR3 length equals 15 residues. Germline-derived CDR1 and CDR2 are SGDLS and YYNGEE. Written as DNA, the CDR3 is TGTGCCAGCAGCGTAGATTACAGAGGGCCCTACGAGCAGTACTTC. Amino acids: CASSVDYRGPYEQYF.

The chain is built from TRBV30 and TRBJ1-3, with 7 positions matching TRBD1. Per the germline V gene, CDR1 is GTSNPN and CDR2 is SVGIG (reference sequence). CDR3 length: 14 residues. Trimming cost V 5 bases and J 0 bases; bases outside gene matches: 4. CDR3 nucleotide sequence: TGTGCCTGGGAGGACAGGAGCTCTGGAAACACCATATATTTT. Amino acid sequence: CAWEDRSSGNTIYF.

The gene calls are TRBV19 and TRBJ2-7; D gene unclear. V dropped 3 bases and J dropped 1 base, with 7 bases sitting between them. From germline, CDR1 is LNHDA and CDR2 SQIVND (reference sequence). The CDR3 is 13 residues long. Here the CDR3 reads CASSIGISYEQYF. Written as DNA, the CDR3 is TGTGCCAGTAGTATTGGGATTTCCTACGAGCAGTACTTC. Looking up the rest from reference TRBV19 and TRBJ2-7 gives the full variable domain: DGGITQSPKYLFRKEGQNVTLSCEQNLNHDAMYWYRQDPGQGLRLIYYSQIVNDFQKGDIAEGYSVSREKKESFPLTVTSAQKNPTAFYLCASSIGISYEQYFGPGTRLTVT.

This chain uses TRBV1 with TRBJ1-1. TRBV1 is classified as a pseudogene. This CDR3 has 15 amino acids. CDR3 sequence: CASSQVALPHSEAFF. The CDR3 coding sequence is TGCGCCAGCAGCCAAGTAGCCCTTCCCCACTCTGAAGCTTTCTTT.

The chain uses TRBV6-8 and TRBJ2-7; D may match TRBD1 or TRBD2 (5 bases each). Between the trimmed V and J ends, which lost 0 bases and 2 bases, there was a span of 17 bases. The CDR3 spans 17 residues. Germline CDR1 and CDR2: MNHGY and SAAAGT. CDR3 nucleotides: TGTGCCAGCAGTTACTCGATAATGGGACGGAATACCTACGAGCAGTACTTC. It yields the protein CASSYSIMGRNTYEQYF.

The rearrangement links TRBV18 to TRBJ2-5; either TRBD1 or TRBD2 may fit D (5 bases each). The length of the CDR3 is 14 residues. Per the germline V gene, CDR1 is KGHSH and CDR2 is LQKENI. V was trimmed by 2 bases and J by 5 bases, leaving 12 bases between them. The CDR3 DNA reads TGTGCCAGCTCACCAAACGAGGGACCGGAGACCCAGTACTTC. Translated: CASSPNEGPETQYF.

The genes are TRBV5-1 and TRBJ2-3; 7 positions match TRBD2. The V and J ends lost 4 bases and 0 bases, in that order; junction bases with no gene match: 14. This CDR3 has 18 residues. Germline values: CDR1 SGHRS, CDR2 YFSETQ. CDR3 nucleotide sequence: TGCGCCAGCAGCCAAACAAAGAATCCTAGCGGAAGCACAGATACGCAGTATTTT. Its translation is CASSQTKNPSGSTDTQYF.

V usage is TRBV10-3 and J usage is TRBJ2-5; 11 bases match TRBD1. This CDR3 region has 14 residues. The germline V gene encodes CDR1 ENHRY and CDR2 SYGVKD. The DNA of the CDR3 is TGTGCTAGCCGGGACAGGGGGTTGCAAGAGACCCAGTACTTC. Protein: CASRDRGLQETQYF.

In its sample, this clone was seen once. The junction does not match germline at one end; this may be a read error. V gene TRBV10-3 combines with J gene TRBJ1-2, with TRBD1 identical over 7 bases. This CDR3 has 13 residues. The germline CDR1 and CDR2 sequences are ENHRY and SYGVKD. Here the CDR3 DNA reads TGTGCCAGCAGTGAGCGGGACAGCTATGGCTACACCTTC. Its translation is CASSERDSYGYTF.

As to this clone: Mismatch with germline at one junction end may stem from a read error. The genes are TRBV6-8 and TRBJ1-4; D not resolved. The germline V gene encodes CDR1 MNHGY and CDR2 SAAAGT. The CDR3 covers 13 residues. CDR3 in DNA: TGTGCCAGCAGCCCGATTCGGGGTGAAAAATTGTTTTTT. Encoded protein: CASSPIRGEKLFF.

The chain recombines TRBV29-1 with TRBJ1-2; 10 bases are shared with TRBD1. V lost 6 bases, J lost 5 bases, and 6 bases stayed unmatched. The CDR3 totals 13 residues. In germline, CDR1 is SQVTM, CDR2 ANQGSEA. In nucleotides, the CDR3 is TGCAGCGTGGGGACAGGGGTTCGGTATGGCTACACCTTC. Its protein is CSVGTGVRYGYTF.

This clone showed up just a few times. The chain has TRBV6-8 and TRBJ2-7, with TRBD1 matching 7 bases. J lost 0 bases, V lost 8 bases, and 7 bases had no gene match. Per the germline V gene, CDR1 is MNHGY and CDR2 is SAAAGT. CDR3 length equals 14 residues. CDR3 protein: CASSRDRDSYEQYF. The CDR3 DNA reads TGTGCCAGCTCACGGGACAGAGACTCCTACGAGCAGTACTTC.

This chain links TRBV28 with TRBJ2-7; maybe TRBD2 (6 bases). Between the trimmed V and J ends, which lost 4 bases and 2 bases, there was a span of 12 bases. CDR3 length equals 14 residues. The germline V gene encodes CDR1 MDHEN and CDR2 SYDVKM. The CDR3, as DNA: TGTGCCAGCAGTTACCCGACTAGACCCTACGAGCAGTACTTC. Translated, it gives CASSYPTRPYEQYF.

The chain uses TRBV30 and TRBJ1-1, with D possibly matching TRBD1 (6 bases). CDR1 is GTSNPN, CDR2 SVGIG, per germline (reference sequence). V was clipped by 5 bases and J by 4 bases, with 14 bases between them. The CDR3 sequence is 13 residues long. Here the CDR3 DNA reads TGTGCCTGGCGCCTGGACAGCTCCACTGAAGCTTTCTTT. Translating gives CAWRLDSSTEAFF.

There are a few counts of this clone. This chain uses TRBV28 with TRBJ1-2; D uncertain. CDR3 length equals 13 residues. Germline CDR1 reads MDHEN; CDR2 reads SYDVKM. Trimming pared 3 bases from V and 4 bases from J, leaving 9 bases between. CDR3 in amino acids: CASSFGTLYGYTF. The DNA of the CDR3 is TGTGCCAGCAGTTTTGGTACTCTCTATGGCTACACCTTC.

The chain is built from TRBV11-3 and TRBJ1-1, with D possibly matching TRBD1 (5 bases). Deletions cut 5 bases from V and 4 bases from J, with 20 bases between. CDR1 and CDR2 (germline): SGHNT, YENEEA. This CDR3 comprises 16 residues. This CDR3 reads CASSPSGTSPGTEAFF. CDR3 sequence (DNA): TGTGCCAGCAGCCCCTCCGGGACCTCCCCGGGCACTGAAGCTTTCTTT. The full variable domain, in which reference TRBV11-3 and TRBJ1-1 provide the parts outside the CDR3, is EAGVVQSPRYKIIEKKQPVAFWCNPISGHNTLYWYLQNLGQGPELLIRYENEEAVDDSQLPKDRFSAERLKGVDSTLKIQPAELGDSAVYLCASSPSGTSPGTEAFFGQGTRLTVV.

The chain links TRBV19 to TRBJ1-1, with D uncertain. The germline V gene has CDR1 LNHDA and CDR2 SQIVND (reference sequence). The V and J ends lost 5 bases and 6 bases respectively, with 7 bases between them. The CDR3 is made up of 11 amino acids. CDR3 amino acids: CASSVKAEAFF. The CDR3 coding sequence is TGTGCCAGTAGTGTTAAGGCTGAAGCTTTCTTT.

The rearrangement joins TRBV28 to TRBJ1-3; the D gene is possibly TRBD1 (6 bases). The germline V and J ends were trimmed by 5 bases and 0 bases, with 8 bases remaining between them. This CDR3 contains 14 residues. CDR1 and CDR2 from the germline V gene are MDHEN and SYDVKM. This CDR3 reads CASSTGSSGNTIYF. Here the CDR3 DNA reads TGTGCCAGCAGTACAGGGTCCTCTGGAAACACCATATATTTT.

This chain joins TRBV4-1 and TRBJ1-1; no clear D gene. The germline V gene has CDR1 MGHRA and CDR2 YSYEKL. The CDR3 totals 14 residues. Trimming took off 0 bases at V and 0 bases at J, with 5 bases between the two ends. Written as DNA, the CDR3 is TGCGCCAGCAGCCAAGATTTTGTGAACACTGAAGCTTTCTTT. This encodes CASSQDFVNTEAFF.

V gene TRBV11-3 combines with J gene TRBJ1-6; TRBD1 is a possible D gene (5 bases). Germline V gene sequence: CDR1 SGHNT, CDR2 YENEEA. Trimming cost V 2 bases and J 8 bases, with 13 bases left between them. The CDR3 spans 15 residues. The CDR3 DNA is TGTGCCAGCAGCTTATCCGGCAGGGATGATTCACCCCTCCACTTT. This sequence encodes CASSLSGRDDSPLHF.

The chain joins TRBV6-8 to TRBJ2-7; 8 bases map to TRBD2. The CDR3 has 15 residues. Germline-derived CDR1 and CDR2 are MNHGY and SAAAGT. V gave up 5 bases and J gave up 4 bases; unmatched junction bases: 10. As DNA, the CDR3 is TGTGCCAGCAGTCCAAGGATTAGCGGGGTGTACGAGCAGTACTTC. It yields the protein CASSPRISGVYEQYF.

As concerns this clone: At one of its ends the junction is not consistent with the germline gene, which may arise from a read error. The rearrangement uses TRBV18 and TRBJ2-5; D not resolved. The CDR3 totals 15 residues. Germline V CDR1 and CDR2: KGHSH, LQKENI. CDR3 bases: TGTGCCAGCTCACCAGGCGGAAATTCCCAAGAGACCCAATACTTC. This encodes CASSPGGNSQETQYF.

V usage is TRBV30 and J usage is TRBJ1-1; D is ambiguous. CDR3 length: 17 residues. V gave up 0 bases and J gave up 4 bases, with 21 bases separating them. CDR1 is GTSNPN and CDR2 is SVGIG in the germline V gene (reference sequence). Written as DNA, the CDR3 is TGTGCCTGGAGTGTAATTTTGGGGAGAGGTCGAGGCACTGAAGCTTTCTTT. Protein product: CAWSVILGRGRGTEAFF.

This clone was seen only a few times. The J gene is TRBJ2-3, the V gene TRBV11-3, with a weak D call TRBD1 (6 bases). CDR1 and CDR2 (germline): SGHNT, YENEEA. Trimming took off 5 bases at V and 3 bases at J, with 15 bases between the two ends. This CDR3 is built from 15 residues. CDR3 DNA sequence: TGTGCCAGCAGCATAATGGGACACTGGACAGATACGCAGTATTTT. Translation gives CASSIMGHWTDTQYF.

This clone was picked up one time. The chain has TRBV15 and TRBJ1-1; D not resolved. CDR1 and CDR2 (germline): LNHNV, YYDKDF (reference sequence). The CDR3 contains 14 residues. V was pared by 0 bases and J by 0 bases, with 5 bases between. The CDR3 reads CATSRDMVNTEAFF. The CDR3 bases are TGTGCCACCAGCAGAGATATGGTGAACACTGAAGCTTTCTTT. The full variable domain, rest sourced from reference TRBV15 and TRBJ1-1, is DAMVIQNPRYQVTQFGKPVTLSCSQTLNHNVMYWYQQKSSQAPKLLFHYYDKDFNNEADTPDNFQSRRPNTSFCFLDIRSPGLGDTAMYLCATSRDMVNTEAFFGQGTRLTVV.

V is TRBV11-3 and J is TRBJ1-6, with TRBD1 identical over 9 bases. After removal of 3 bases from V and 3 bases from J, the junction contained 0 bases not matched to a gene. Per the germline V gene, CDR1 is SGHNT and CDR2 is YENEEA. The CDR3 runs 15 residues. CDR3 sequence reads: CASSLGQGYNSPLHF. As DNA, the CDR3 is TGTGCCAGCAGCTTGGGACAGGGCTATAATTCACCCCTCCACTTT.

This clone turned up a few times. The chain employs TRBV19 and TRBJ1-2; a possible D gene is TRBD1 (6 bases). V lost 4 bases to trimming and J lost 3 bases, with 12 bases between them. The CDR3 contains 14 residues. Germline V lookup: CDR1 LNHDA, CDR2 SQIVND (reference sequence). The CDR3 is CASSSPGQDYGYTF. The CDR3 DNA reads as TGTGCCAGTAGTAGCCCGGGACAAGACTATGGCTACACCTTC.